The 32 T cell receptor beta chains reported below all come from one sample, sequenced in a study of cytomegalovirus exposure and HLA in healthy donors. PCR amplification relied on 60 Vbeta primers (plus 13 Jbeta primers). Sequencing was performed with immunoSEQ multiplex PCR; in TCRdb, only in-frame clones are kept and a portion is missing. Altogether approximately 150,000 clones are present, roughly 62% being singletons, with the ten largest covering about 4.1%. Sequenced material: PBMCs. These TCRs come from a man aged 60 to 75 in good health and CMV-seronegative.

In its sample, this clone was seen a few times. The genes are TRBV5-1 and TRBJ2-7; TRBD1 agrees at 7 bases. The CDR3 is made up of 13 amino acids. Trimming cost V 4 bases and J 2 bases; bases outside gene matches: 3. CDR1 SGHRS and CDR2 YFSETQ come from the germline V gene. The CDR3 DNA follows: TGCGCCAGCAGCGGACAGGCGACCTACGAGCAGTACTTC. It encodes CASSGQATYEQYF.

This chain uses TRBV12-5 with TRBJ2-2; 8 bases align to TRBD1. With V trimmed by 1 base and J by 3 bases, 1 base remained unmatched. The CDR3 has 15 amino acids. Germline lookup yields CDR1 LGHNT and CDR2 FRNRAP. The CDR3 sequence is CASGLGTGHTGELFF. In DNA form, the CDR3 reads TGTGCTAGTGGTTTGGGGACAGGGCACACCGGGGAGCTGTTTTTT.

This clone was detected only a few times. The chain joins TRBV30 to TRBJ2-1; the D gene is possibly TRBD2 (5 bases). The CDR3 totals 15 residues. Germline CDR1 GTSNPN, CDR2 SVGIG (reference sequence). V gave up 3 bases and J gave up 7 bases, with 19 bases separating them. This CDR3 reads CAWRAYRLAKNEQFF. DNA for the CDR3: TGTGCCTGGAGGGCCTATAGGCTAGCCAAAAATGAGCAGTTCTTC.

With regard to this clone: Within the sample, other DNA sequences also encode this same CDR3. The chain has TRBV7-9 and TRBJ2-5; D is ambiguous. The CDR3 loop spans 11 amino acids. Trimming removed 5 bases at V and 5 bases at J, with 6 bases between. The germline V gene has CDR1 SEHNR and CDR2 FQNEAQ (reference sequence). In DNA form, the CDR3 reads TGTGCCAGCAGCCTACAGGAGACCCAGTACTTC. Translating gives CASSLQETQYF.

The J gene is TRBJ2-1, the V gene TRBV6-5; the D is unclear. Trimming removed 8 bases at V and 0 bases at J, with 11 bases between. CDR1 is MNHEY, CDR2 SVGAGI, per germline. The CDR3 consists of 14 residues. This chain's CDR3 is CASHGLSSYNEQFF. The CDR3 DNA sequence: TGTGCCAGCCATGGGCTTAGCTCCTACAATGAGCAGTTCTTC.

The rearrangement uses TRBV29-1 and TRBJ2-1; 7 bases line up with TRBD2. With 0 bases clipped from V and 8 bases from J, the junction kept 13 bases outside the gene matches. The germline gives CDR1 SQVTM, CDR2 ANQGSEA. The CDR3 consists of 16 residues. CDR3 nucleotides: TGCAGCGTTGAAGACGGCGCCAGCGGGGCGGTGGATGAGCAGTTCTTC. Its protein is CSVEDGASGAVDEQFF.

J is TRBJ1-6 and V is TRBV5-1; 7 nucleotides agree with TRBD1. J gave up 6 bases and V 4 bases, and 7 bases lay outside the gene matches. This CDR3 is 15 amino acids long. The germline V gene encodes CDR1 SGHRS and CDR2 YFSETQ. DNA for the CDR3: TGCGCCAGCAGCCGGGAGGGGGCGAGTAATTCACCCCTCCACTTT. Amino acid sequence: CASSREGASNSPLHF.

The V and J genes are TRBV4-3 and TRBJ2-1; TRBD2 matches at 7 bases. V shed 4 bases and J 5 bases; nucleotides not matched to a gene: 11. The CDR3 contains 16 residues. The germline V gene has CDR1 LGHNA and CDR2 YSLEER. The CDR3 nucleotides read TGCGCCAGCAGCCTGATCCTAGCGGATCGTAACAATGAGCAGTTCTTC. Encoded protein: CASSLILADRNNEQFF.

The gene calls are TRBV30 and TRBJ1-1, with TRBD1 matching 7 bases. Per the germline V gene, CDR1 is GTSNPN and CDR2 is SVGIG (reference sequence). CDR3 length: 12 amino acids. The J segment lost 2 bases and the V segment lost 5 bases, leaving 2 bases of the junction unmatched. The CDR3 sequence: CAWRDSNTEAFF. The CDR3 DNA reads as TGTGCCTGGCGGGACAGTAACACTGAAGCTTTCTTT.

V is TRBV6-1 and J is TRBJ2-2; maybe TRBD2 (6 bases). The V and J ends lost 4 bases and 1 base respectively, with 13 bases between them. The length of the CDR3 is 16 residues. Per germline, CDR1 MNHNS and CDR2 SASEGT. CDR3 in amino acids: CASSVRGYGNTGELFF. The CDR3 DNA reads as TGTGCCAGCAGTGTGCGGGGCTATGGGAACACCGGGGAGCTGTTTTTT.

The chain joins TRBV29-1 to TRBJ1-4, with TRBD1 matching 8 bases. Germline-derived CDR1 and CDR2 are SQVTM and ANQGSEA. This CDR3 spans 13 amino acids. V was pared by 5 bases and J by 8 bases, with 7 bases of the junction left unmatched. CDR3 region: CSVPAGQEEKLFF. CDR3 nucleotide sequence: TGCAGCGTTCCCGCGGGACAGGAGGAAAAACTGTTTTTT.

The chain links TRBV25-1 to TRBJ1-2; 7 nucleotides agree with TRBD1. With 6 bases clipped from V and 0 bases from J, the junction kept 4 bases outside the gene matches. This CDR3 has 14 amino acids. Germline V gene sequence: CDR1 MGHDK, CDR2 SYGVNS. The DNA of the CDR3 is TGTGCCAGCAGGAGGGACAGACCTAACTATGGCTACACCTTC. Residues: CASRRDRPNYGYTF.

The J gene is TRBJ2-7, the V gene TRBV10-3; a weak D match, TRBD2 (6 bases). CDR3 length: 15 amino acids. From germline, CDR1 is ENHRY and CDR2 SYGVKD. The ends were cut back, 0 bases at V and 3 bases at J, with 12 bases in the middle. The CDR3 DNA reads TGTGCCATCAGTGAGTCGGGACTTAGTCGCTACGAGCAGTACTTC. Its translation is CAISESGLSRYEQYF.

V usage is TRBV28 and J usage is TRBJ2-7; 8 bases are shared with TRBD1. J lost 5 bases, V lost 3 bases, and 15 bases had no gene match. The CDR3 covers 17 residues. Germline-derived CDR1 and CDR2 are MDHEN and SYDVKM. CDR3 protein: CASSLEKGDRRADEQYF. CDR3 nucleotides: TGTGCCAGCAGTTTGGAGAAGGGGGACAGGCGCGCCGACGAGCAGTACTTC.

The chain joins TRBV12-2 to TRBJ1-1. TRBV12-2 is labeled a pseudogene. This CDR3 region has 14 residues. The CDR3 DNA follows: TGTGCAAGTCTCTACCGTCGGGGGAACACTGAAGCTTTCTTT. It specifies CASLYRRGNTEAFF.

This clone was seen only once. The CDR3 bases are TGTGCCAGCTCCAGGGATCAAGAGACCCAGTACTTC. Its translation: CASSRDQETQYF. V gene TRBV6-5 combines with J gene TRBJ2-5, with TRBD1 as a possible D gene (5 bases). This CDR3 has 12 amino acids. Trimming shortened V by 8 bases and J by 2 bases, and 9 bases separated the two germline ends. The germline V gene has CDR1 MNHEY and CDR2 SVGAGI.

The V call is TRBV19, the J call TRBJ1-5; 7 positions agree with TRBD1. CDR3 length: 16 amino acids. CDR1 is LNHDA and CDR2 is SQIVND in the germline V gene (reference sequence). J gave up 2 bases and V 6 bases, and 10 bases lay outside the gene matches. CDR3 in amino acids: CASRTTGAGGNQPQHF. DNA of the CDR3: TGTGCCAGTAGGACCACAGGGGCAGGGGGCAATCAGCCCCAGCATTTT.

This sequence joins TRBV30 and TRBJ1-5; 9 nucleotides line up with TRBD1. The CDR3 is made up of 15 amino acids. Germline CDR1 is GTSNPN and CDR2 is SVGIG (reference sequence). Trimming at V came to 3 bases and at J to 3 bases, leaving 6 bases not matched to a gene. CDR3 loop: CAWSPGQGLNQPQHF. DNA of the CDR3: TGTGCCTGGAGCCCGGGACAGGGACTCAATCAGCCCCAGCATTTT.

This chain joins TRBV7-9 and TRBJ1-6, with TRBD1 identical over 9 bases. Germline assignment: CDR1 SEHNR and CDR2 FQNEAQ (reference sequence). The V segment lost 5 bases and the J segment 2 bases; nucleotides outside the gene matches: 7. The CDR3 is 17 amino acids. Written as DNA, the CDR3 is TGTGCCAGCAGCCCTCGACAGGGGGTGCCCTATAATTCACCCCTCCACTTT. This sequence encodes CASSPRQGVPYNSPLHF.

This sequence joins TRBV10-2 and TRBJ1-2; D may be TRBD1 (6 bases). Germline V gene data show CDR1 as WSHSY and CDR2 as SAAADI. Trimming cost V 5 bases and J 0 bases, with 13 bases left between them. CDR3 length: 15 residues. The CDR3 spells CASSPRTEANYGYTF. The CDR3 DNA reads TGCGCCAGCAGTCCGCGGACAGAAGCTAACTATGGCTACACCTTC.

The chain combines TRBV25-1 with TRBJ2-5, with D maybe TRBD2 (6 bases). TRBJ2-7 matches the DNA end more closely, so the J call is doubtful. Germline CDR1 is MGHDK and CDR2 is SYGVNS. CDR3 length equals 13 residues. The chain's CDR3 is CASSLTMEGEQYF. In DNA form, the CDR3 reads TGTGCCAGCAGCCTAACCATGGAGGGCGAGCAGTACTTC.

The chain has TRBV5-1 and TRBJ1-1; 7 positions match TRBD1. Germline V CDR1 and CDR2: SGHRS, YFSETQ. This CDR3 has 16 residues. After removal of 4 bases from V and 7 bases from J, the junction contained 16 bases not matched to a gene. CDR3 coding DNA: TGCGCCAGCAGCCCCAACCCGACAGGGCCGAACGGTGAAGCTTTCTTT. Translated, it gives CASSPNPTGPNGEAFF.

The chain recombines TRBV7-9 with TRBJ1-1; D is perhaps TRBD1 (6 bases). Per the germline V gene, CDR1 is SEHNR and CDR2 is FQNEAQ (reference sequence). CDR3 size: 16 residues. V was clipped by 1 base and J by 4 bases, with 16 bases between them. CDR3 sequence reads: CASSLVGGLGGTEAFF. The DNA of the CDR3 is TGTGCCAGCAGCTTAGTGGGGGGGCTAGGAGGCACTGAAGCTTTCTTT.

This clone was observed a few times. The chain has TRBV14 and TRBJ1-1; D is ambiguous. This CDR3 contains 13 residues. Trimming removed 3 bases from V and 4 bases from J, with 9 bases in between. Germline loops: CDR1 SGHDN, CDR2 FVKESK. The CDR3 here is CASSHLAATEAFF. DNA of the CDR3: TGTGCCAGCAGCCACCTGGCGGCCACTGAAGCTTTCTTT.

This sequence joins TRBV5-1 and TRBJ1-2, with D tentatively TRBD1 (6 bases). CDR1 SGHRS and CDR2 YFSETQ come from the germline V gene. CDR3 length equals 13 residues. Trimming left V 0 bases short and J 4 bases short, with 7 bases between. CDR3 in amino acids: CASSLEQGYGYTF. The CDR3 DNA is TGCGCCAGCAGCTTGGAACAGGGCTATGGCTACACCTTC.

The gene calls are TRBV6-6 and TRBJ2-3; 10 positions agree with TRBD2. V shed 5 bases and J 2 bases; nucleotides not matched to a gene: 7. Germline V gives CDR1 MNHNY, CDR2 SVGAGI (reference sequence). The CDR3 runs 16 residues. The CDR3 DNA reads TGTGCCAGCAGTAACCTTCTAGCGGGAGACACAGATACGCAGTATTTT. This codes for CASSNLLAGDTDTQYF.

The chain recombines TRBV23-1 with TRBJ1-4, with D possibly TRBD1 on 5 matching bases. TRBV23-1 qualifies as an ORF whose function is uncertain. The length of the CDR3 is 19 residues. Trimming removed 10 bases from V and 0 bases from J, with 27 bases in between. The CDR3 DNA sequence: TGCGCCACCCCCCAAAGGGGAGGCGTAAACAGGACAACTAATGAAAAACTGTTTTTT. Its translation is CATPQRGGVNRTTNEKLFF.

This sequence joins TRBV10-3 and TRBJ2-1, with 9 bases matching TRBD2. CDR3 length: 15 amino acids. Losses at the gene ends were 6 bases for V and 4 bases for J; bases not matched to a gene: 7. From germline, CDR1 is ENHRY and CDR2 SYGVKD. CDR3 in amino acids: CAISPGLAGYNEQFF. In DNA, the CDR3 is TGTGCCATCAGCCCGGGACTAGCAGGTTACAATGAGCAGTTCTTC.

This clone was seen a single time. The chain uses TRBV11-2 and TRBJ1-1, with D perhaps TRBD1 (6 bases). Between the trimmed V and J ends, which lost 7 bases and 3 bases, there was a span of 18 bases. Per the germline V gene, CDR1 is SGHAT and CDR2 is FQNNGV. The CDR3 covers 15 residues. The CDR3 spells CASTFDHTGYTEAFF. As DNA, the CDR3 is TGTGCCAGCACCTTCGATCATACAGGGTACACTGAAGCTTTCTTT.

In its sample, this clone was seen a few times. CDR3 sequence reads: CASSLLQGANVLTF. The CDR3 coding sequence is TGTGCCAGCAGCCTATTACAGGGGGCCAACGTCCTGACTTTC. This rearrangement joins TRBV14 to TRBJ2-6; D gene ambiguous. The germline V gene encodes CDR1 SGHDN and CDR2 FVKESK. Trimming pared 4 bases from V and 4 bases from J, leaving 8 bases between. CDR3 length equals 14 residues.

The chain combines TRBV6-1 with TRBJ2-5; 11 bases align to TRBD2. The trim removed 5 bases at V and 2 bases at J, leaving 1 base unmatched. Germline V lookup: CDR1 MNHNS, CDR2 SASEGT. The CDR3 spans 14 residues. Here the CDR3 reads CASSWTSGQETQYF. In DNA form, the CDR3 reads TGTGCCAGCAGTTGGACTAGCGGGCAAGAGACCCAGTACTTC.

This chain uses TRBV2 with TRBJ2-1, with 14 bases that match TRBD2. CDR1 is SNHLY and CDR2 is FYNNEI in the germline V gene. CDR3 size: 14 residues. Trimming removed 4 bases from V and 15 bases from J; junction bases left unmatched: 8. Written as DNA, the CDR3 is TGTGCCAGCAGTGCGGGGACTAGCGGGGGTTTACGGTTCTTC. The encoded protein is CASSAGTSGGLRFF.